This record covers a single TCR beta chain. Its antigen remains unidentified. This sample is drawn from a study of shared clonotypes between healthy human individuals. This CDR3 has 15 amino acids. Germline V CDR1 and CDR2: KGHSH, LQKENI. The junction had 5 bases not matched to a gene; V was cut back by 4 bases and J by 4 bases. Points from the study as a whole: The expectation was that sequencing depth would affect clonotype sharing among donors.

Produced via immunoSEQ multiplex PCR; TCRdb's table is partial and in-frame only. The table records more than 850,000 clones, around 82% of them present only once. Material for sequencing was memory CD4+ T cells from PBMCs. The subset was: CD45RA-negative fraction. The chain couples TRBV18 to TRBJ1-4; TRBD1 matches at 8 bases. This receptor was obtained from a young man in good health. Some clones in this sample may be carry-over from other donors' samples. CDR3 in DNA: TGTGCCAGCTCACTACTACAGGGGGATAATGAAAAACTGTTTTTT. Translation gives CASSLLQGDNEKLFF.